One sample yielded the 29 T cell receptor beta chains listed below, sequenced in a study of beta chain features in type 1 diabetes. Overall study results and limits: Shortening of TCRB CDR3s, moderate but significant, appeared in all four CD4+ subsets of Type 1 diabetes patients.

No cognate antigen is known for these TCRs. The study reverse transcribed the entire isolated RNA, so it sequenced expressed TCRB transcripts. Assay used: immunoSEQ multiplex PCR; TCRdb lists only in-frame clones, some missing. The sample shows 600,000 to 700,000 clones, about an eighth of them seen only once. The sequenced material came from naive CD4+ T cells from blood. The origin of the receptors is a man aged 25-45 years with type 1 diabetes.

In its sample, this clone was seen a few times. The chain recombines TRBV9 with TRBJ1-2; tentative D call: TRBD1 (5 bases). Germline V gene lookup returns CDR1 SGDLS and CDR2 YYNGEE. V shed 4 bases and J shed 4 bases, with 17 bases lying between them. CDR3 size: 15 residues. The CDR3 coding sequence is TGTGCCAGCAGCCTAGGGGAGGATTCTGGCTATGGCTACACCTTC. Its protein is CASSLGEDSGYGYTF.

In this sample, this clone turned up a few times. The chain links TRBV29-1 to TRBJ1-5; 7 nucleotides agree with TRBD1. CDR3 length: 14 residues. Germline CDR1 reads SQVTM; CDR2 reads ANQGSEA. With 4 bases clipped from V and 0 bases from J, the junction kept 3 bases outside the gene matches. CDR3: CSVVTGNSNQPQHF. Here the CDR3 DNA reads TGCAGCGTTGTGACAGGGAATAGCAATCAGCCCCAGCATTTT.

The table lists this clone with many counts. J is TRBJ2-3 and V is TRBV12-5; D may be TRBD1 or TRBD2 (5 bases each). Between the trimmed V and J ends, which lost 5 bases and 6 bases, there was a span of 12 bases. The germline CDR1 and CDR2 sequences are LGHNT and FRNRAP. The CDR3 consists of 13 residues. In DNA, the CDR3 is TGTGCTAGTGGTCTAGCCGCAGGGGATACGCAGTATTTT. Residues: CASGLAAGDTQYF.

The table lists this clone with a few counts. The rearrangement links TRBV9 to TRBJ2-1, with D perhaps being TRBD1 or TRBD2 (5 bases each). The V end was cut by 4 bases, the J end by 9 bases, with 17 bases between. This CDR3 spans 14 amino acids. Per germline, CDR1 SGDLS and CDR2 YYNGEE. CDR3 DNA: TGTGCCAGCAGCTCCCGATCGGGGCCGGGTGAGCAGTTCTTC. It codes for CASSSRSGPGEQFF.

J is TRBJ2-5 and V is TRBV29-1; either TRBD1 or TRBD2 may fit D (5 bases each). The CDR3 contains 12 residues. Trimming shortened V by 6 bases and J by 2 bases, and 10 bases separated the two germline ends. Germline V gene data show CDR1 as SQVTM and CDR2 as ANQGSEA. CDR3 sequence reads: CSVGRIQETQYF. In DNA, the CDR3 is TGCAGCGTGGGACGGATTCAAGAGACCCAGTACTTC. The entire variable domain, with the rest obtained from reference TRBV29-1 and TRBJ2-5, is as follows: SAVISQKPSRDICQRGTSLTIQCQVDSQVTMMFWYRQQPGQSLTLIATANQGSEATYESGFVIDKFPISRPNLTFSTLTVSNMSPEDSSIYLCSVGRIQETQYFGPGTRLLVL.

This clone was detected a few times. V usage is TRBV7-9 and J usage is TRBJ1-1, with TRBD1 matching over 8 bases. Trimming took 3 bases from V and 0 from J; bases not matched to a gene: 3. Germline loops: CDR1 SEHNR, CDR2 FQNEAQ (reference sequence). The CDR3 is 15 amino acids. In DNA, the CDR3 is TGTGCCAGCAGCTTGGGGACAGGCCTGAACACTGAAGCTTTCTTT. It translates to CASSLGTGLNTEAFF. Variable domain in full (rest from reference TRBV7-9 and TRBJ1-1): DTGVSQNPRHKITKRGQNVTFRCDPISEHNRLYWYRQTLGQGPEFLTYFQNEAQLEKSRLLSDRFSAERPKGSFSTLEIQRTEQGDSAMYLCASSLGTGLNTEAFFGQGTRLTVV.

V usage is TRBV13 and J usage is TRBJ2-4; 7 bases map to TRBD1. The CDR3 sequence is 16 residues long. Looked up from germline, CDR1 is PRHDT and CDR2 is FYEKMQ (reference sequence). V lost 0 bases, J lost 3 bases, and 5 bases stayed unmatched. The CDR3 here is CASSLGRGFVKNIQYF. Here the CDR3 DNA reads TGTGCCAGCAGCTTAGGCAGGGGGTTCGTCAAAAACATTCAGTACTTC.

This chain joins TRBV30 and TRBJ1-2, with D possibly matching TRBD1 (5 bases). In germline, CDR1 is GTSNPN, CDR2 SVGIG (reference sequence). The length of the CDR3 is 13 residues. The V and J ends lost 0 bases and 4 bases respectively, with 9 bases between them. The CDR3 coding sequence is TGTGCCTGGAGTGTTACGGGGGTCTATGGCTACACCTTC. This translates into CAWSVTGVYGYTF.

The genes are TRBV5-8 and TRBJ1-2, with 9 bases lining up with TRBD1. Germline V gives CDR1 SGHTS, CDR2 YDEGEE. Trimming took 4 bases from V and 6 from J; bases not matched to a gene: 16. CDR3 length equals 17 residues. For the CDR3, the DNA is TGTGCCAGCAGCCCGGCTGGGACAGGGTACGGAGCACATGGCTACACCTTC. Its protein is CASSPAGTGYGAHGYTF.

This clone was seen more than once but under ten times. The chain carries TRBV7-6 and TRBJ2-5, with D perhaps TRBD1 or TRBD2 (6 bases each). V was cut by 5 bases and J by 5 bases, with 18 bases left in between. In germline, CDR1 is SGHVS, CDR2 FNYEAQ. The CDR3 is made up of 15 amino acids. CDR3 sequence reads: CASSLRPGAGETQYF. As DNA, the CDR3 is TGTGCCAGCAGCCTTCGCCCGGGGGCGGGGGAGACCCAGTACTTC.

This sequence joins TRBV30 and TRBJ1-4; the D gene is possibly TRBD1 (6 bases). The V gene lost 5 bases and the J gene lost 2 bases, with 9 bases spanning the gap. CDR3 length: 13 residues. Germline V gene sequence: CDR1 GTSNPN, CDR2 SVGIG (reference sequence). The CDR3 here is CAWDRRTNEKLFF. The CDR3 DNA follows: TGTGCCTGGGACAGGAGGACTAATGAAAAACTGTTTTTT. The full variable domain, with the rest looked up from reference TRBV30 and TRBJ1-4, is SQTIHQWPATLVQPVGSPLSLECTVEGTSNPNLYWYRQAAGRGLQLLFYSVGIGQISSEVPQNLSASRPQDRQFILSSKKLLLSDSGFYLCAWDRRTNEKLFFGSGTQLSVL.

CDR3 coding DNA: TGTGCCACCAGCAGGGACAGGGTGGGGAATGAGCAGTTCTTC. It specifies CATSRDRVGNEQFF. The V call is TRBV15, the J call TRBJ2-1, with 8 bases identical to TRBD1. The junction had 5 bases not matched to a gene; V was cut back by 3 bases and J by 7 bases. The CDR3 is made up of 14 amino acids. Germline-derived CDR1 and CDR2 are LNHNV and YYDKDF (reference sequence).

This clone was recorded a few times. The CDR3 reads CASSPRGLANEKLFF. DNA for the CDR3: TGTGCCAGCAGCCCCAGGGGGCTGGCTAATGAAAAACTGTTTTTT. This chain joins TRBV7-2 and TRBJ1-4, with 8 bases matching TRBD1. CDR3 length equals 15 residues. Germline lookup yields CDR1 SGHTA and CDR2 FQGNSA. V lost 5 bases to trimming and J lost 3 bases; unmatched junction nucleotides: 5.

The chain links TRBV2 to TRBJ1-5; tentative D call: TRBD1 (6 bases). The V end was cut by 9 bases, the J end by 2 bases, with 11 bases between. This CDR3 has 13 residues. Germline assignment: CDR1 SNHLY and CDR2 FYNNEI. In nucleotides, the CDR3 is TGTGCCAGTACAGGGTTCCGCAATCAGCCCCAGCATTTT. Translation gives CASTGFRNQPQHF.

V usage is TRBV18 and J usage is TRBJ1-2, with D uncertain. Germline CDR1 reads KGHSH; CDR2 reads LQKENI. Trimming pared 3 bases from V and 0 bases from J, leaving 8 bases between. The CDR3 runs to 14 residues. CDR3 in DNA: TGTGCCAGCTCACCGGGCGGAACTAACTATGGCTACACCTTC. Translated, it gives CASSPGGTNYGYTF.

The chain employs TRBV11-2 and TRBJ2-3; 9 bases align to TRBD2. The length of the CDR3 is 14 residues. Looked up from germline, CDR1 is SGHAT and CDR2 is FQNNGV. Trimming removed 5 bases from V and 6 bases from J; junction bases left unmatched: 6. The CDR3, as DNA: TGTGCCAGCAGCGCAGGACTAGCGTCTGATACGCAGTATTTT. Translating gives CASSAGLASDTQYF.

V gene TRBV5-1 combines with J gene TRBJ2-1; D unclear. This CDR3 contains 13 residues. V was pared by 0 bases and J by 4 bases, with 5 bases between. Germline V gene lookup returns CDR1 SGHRS and CDR2 YFSETQ. The CDR3 nucleotides read TGCGCCAGCAGCTTGGTTGGGTACAATGAGCAGTTCTTC. It is translated as CASSLVGYNEQFF.

This chain joins TRBV15 and TRBJ1-3; D not resolved. CDR3 size: 14 residues. In germline, CDR1 is LNHNV, CDR2 YYDKDF (reference sequence). Trimming took off 0 bases at V and 4 bases at J, with 7 bases between the two ends. The CDR3 DNA follows: TGTGCCACCAGCAGAGATACAACCGGAAACACCATATATTTT. This codes for CATSRDTTGNTIYF. The whole variable domain, remainder taken from reference TRBV15 and TRBJ1-3, is DAMVIQNPRYQVTQFGKPVTLSCSQTLNHNVMYWYQQKSSQAPKLLFHYYDKDFNNEADTPDNFQSRRPNTSFCFLDIRSPGLGDTAMYLCATSRDTTGNTIYFGEGSWLTVV.

This clone has only a few counts. The genes are TRBV4-3 and TRBJ2-7; D is unresolved. Germline assignment: CDR1 LGHNA and CDR2 YSLEER. Deletions cut 3 bases from V and 0 bases from J, with 15 bases between. The CDR3 sequence is 16 residues long. For the CDR3, the DNA is TGCGCCAGCAGCCAGATGACGTCTAGGAGCTCCTACGAGCAGTACTTC. This sequence encodes CASSQMTSRSSYEQYF.

Remarks on this clone: The sample carries other DNA sequences with the same CDR3. V usage is TRBV6-5 and J usage is TRBJ2-7; a possible D gene is TRBD2 (6 bases). With 0 bases removed from V and 0 bases from J, the gap between germline ends came to 9 bases. From germline, CDR1 is MNHEY and CDR2 SVGAGI. This CDR3 contains 15 residues. CDR3 DNA sequence: TGTGCCAGCAGTTACTCCGGGACTGGCTCCTACGAGCAGTACTTC. Translating gives CASSYSGTGSYEQYF.

The chain is built from TRBV4-3 and TRBJ1-1; D gene ambiguous. The germline V gene encodes CDR1 LGHNA and CDR2 YSLEER. V lost 1 base, J lost 3 bases, and 24 bases lay in between. There are 19 residues in the CDR3. The CDR3: CASSQGPYWLPKMDTEAFF. The CDR3 bases are TGCGCCAGCAGCCAAGGCCCGTATTGGTTACCTAAAATGGACACTGAAGCTTTCTTT.

In its sample, this clone was seen a few times. This chain joins TRBV10-2 and TRBJ1-5, with unresolved D. The CDR3 sequence is 13 residues long. The V gene lost 3 bases and the J gene lost 5 bases, with 8 bases spanning the gap. Germline CDR1 and CDR2: WSHSY and SAAADI. The CDR3 bases are TGCGCCAGCAGTGATGGCAGAGATCAGCCCCAGCATTTT. Translation gives CASSDGRDQPQHF.

J is TRBJ1-2 and V is TRBV6-5; 9 bases agree with TRBD1. The CDR3 consists of 12 residues. V was pared by 7 bases and J by 8 bases, with 5 bases of the junction left unmatched. CDR1 and CDR2 from the germline V gene are MNHEY and SVGAGI. The CDR3 nucleotides read TGTGCCAGCACCCGGACAGGGGTCGGCTACACCTTC. This sequence encodes CASTRTGVGYTF.

V and J are TRBV9 and TRBJ1-6; the D gene is possibly TRBD1 (6 bases). The CDR3 contains 16 residues. V was trimmed by 0 bases and J by 7 bases, leaving 14 bases between them. Germline CDR1 and CDR2: SGDLS and YYNGEE. The CDR3 reads CASSVGLQDSNSPLHF. CDR3 in DNA: TGTGCCAGCAGCGTAGGTCTACAGGACAGCAATTCACCCCTCCACTTT.

In this sample, this clone turned up a few times. This CDR3 is also generated by other DNA sequences in the sample. The J gene is TRBJ2-3, the V gene TRBV11-2; D call uncertain. Germline CDR1 SGHAT, CDR2 FQNNGV. CDR3 length: 12 residues. V shed 3 bases and J shed 5 bases, with 6 bases lying between them. The DNA for the CDR3 is TGTGCCAGCAGCTTGGACGAAGATACGCAGTATTTT. This gives the protein CASSLDEDTQYF. The full variable domain, with the rest looked up from reference TRBV11-2 and TRBJ2-3, is EAGVAQSPRYKIIEKRQSVAFWCNPISGHATLYWYQQILGQGPKLLIQFQNNGVVDDSQLPKDRFSAERLKGVDSTLKIQPAKLEDSAVYLCASSLDEDTQYFGPGTRLTVL.

This clone was seen more than once but under ten times. The CDR3 protein is CSVEDWYGNTEAFF. The CDR3, as DNA: TGCAGCGTTGAAGATTGGTATGGGAACACTGAAGCTTTCTTT. This rearrangement joins TRBV29-1 to TRBJ1-1; D ambiguous. The CDR3 spans 14 residues. Germline assignment: CDR1 SQVTM and CDR2 ANQGSEA. The V end was cut by 0 bases, the J end by 1 base, with 9 bases between.

This chain connects TRBV10-3 to TRBJ2-7; TRBD1 agrees at 7 bases. Germline lookup yields CDR1 ENHRY and CDR2 SYGVKD. The V gene end was trimmed by 4 bases and the J gene end by 4 bases; junction bases not matched to a gene: 4. The CDR3 loop spans 13 amino acids. CDR3 in amino acids: CAISADRAYEQYF. The DNA for the CDR3 is TGTGCCATCAGTGCCGACAGGGCGTACGAGCAGTACTTC.

This clone came up a few times. The chain joins TRBV10-3 to TRBJ1-4, with 10 bases lining up with TRBD1. Germline CDR1 ENHRY, CDR2 SYGVKD. Trimming took 6 bases from V and 5 from J; bases not matched to a gene: 0. This CDR3 has 13 residues. The DNA for the CDR3 is TGTGCCATCAGGGACAGGGGGAATGAAAAACTGTTTTTT. Protein sequence: CAIRDRGNEKLFF.

The V call is TRBV5-1, the J call TRBJ2-7; 11 bases map to TRBD2. The junction had 8 bases not matched to a gene; V was cut back by 4 bases and J by 2 bases. The CDR3 spans 16 residues. The germline V gene has CDR1 SGHRS and CDR2 YFSETQ. The CDR3 sequence is CASSLLTSGEPYEQYF. For the CDR3, the DNA is TGCGCCAGCAGCCTACTGACTAGCGGGGAGCCCTACGAGCAGTACTTC.